This passage covers 23 T cell receptor beta chains from one sample sequenced in a study of cytomegalovirus exposure and HLA in healthy donors. The repertoire was sequenced with immunoSEQ multiplex PCR; TCRdb's copy has only in-frame clones and lacks some. The sample shows around 150,000 clones, about 90% of them seen only once. Sequencing was done on a sample of PBMCs. The source of these receptors is a woman aged 18-29 years in good health and CMV-seropositive.

The rearrangement joins TRBV28 to TRBJ1-2; 11 bases are a match to TRBD1. The length of the CDR3 is 14 residues. Trimming at V came to 8 bases and at J to 8 bases, leaving 10 bases not matched to a gene. The germline V gene encodes CDR1 MDHEN and CDR2 SYDVKM. CDR3 sequence: CASRGAGTGGGYTF. DNA of the CDR3: TGTGCCAGCCGGGGAGCCGGGACAGGGGGGGGCTACACCTTC.

The chain recombines TRBV11-2 with TRBJ2-6; D is possibly TRBD2 (5 bases). The germline V and J ends were trimmed by 4 bases and 0 bases, with 13 bases remaining between them. Germline V CDR1 and CDR2: SGHAT, FQNNGV. This CDR3 spans 17 amino acids. DNA for the CDR3: TGTGCCAGCAGCTCTCGCGGACGGGACTCTGGGGCCAACGTCCTGACTTTC. This encodes CASSSRGRDSGANVLTF. The variable domain in full, with the rest retrieved from reference TRBV11-2 and TRBJ2-6, is EAGVAQSPRYKIIEKRQSVAFWCNPISGHATLYWYQQILGQGPKLLIQFQNNGVVDDSQLPKDRFSAERLKGVDSTLKIQPAKLEDSAVYLCASSSRGRDSGANVLTFGAGSRLTVL.

This clone was detected only a few times. The rearrangement uses TRBV5-1 and TRBJ2-7; D remains ambiguous. Germline V gene lookup returns CDR1 SGHRS and CDR2 YFSETQ. This CDR3 contains 11 residues. Trimming shortened V by 3 bases and J by 4 bases, and 5 bases separated the two germline ends. The CDR3 DNA is TGCGCCAGCAGCTACGGGTACGAGCAGTACTTC. Encoded protein: CASSYGYEQYF. The variable domain in full, with the rest retrieved from reference TRBV5-1 and TRBJ2-7, is KAGVTQTPRYLIKTRGQQVTLSCSPISGHRSVSWYQQTPGQGLQFLFEYFSETQRNKGNFPGRFSGRQFSNSRSEMNVSTLELGDSALYLCASSYGYEQYFGPGTRLTVT.

The chain couples TRBV21-1 to TRBJ1-2; TRBD1 is the table's D call and was not checked against the DNA. TRBV21-1 is termed a pseudogene. The CDR3 consists of 12 residues. This CDR3 reads CASSGRQGDYTF. The CDR3, as DNA: TGTGCCAGCAGCGGACGACAGGGGGACTACACCTTC.

This clone was detected once. The genes are TRBV27 and TRBJ2-4, with TRBD2 matching 7 bases. The germline gives CDR1 MNHEY, CDR2 SMNVEV (reference sequence). V trimming: 0 bases; J trimming: 6 bases; junction bases outside the gene matches: 8. This CDR3 contains 16 residues. Here the CDR3 DNA reads TGTGCCAGCAGTTTATCTCGTACGGGAGGCACAAACATTCAGTACTTC. Its protein product is CASSLSRTGGTNIQYF.

The chain employs TRBV28 and TRBJ2-3, with 15 bases fitting TRBD2. The V gene's germline CDR1 is MDHEN and CDR2 SYDVKM. V lost 4 bases and J lost 4; bases outside the gene matches: 6. The CDR3 loop spans 17 amino acids. The CDR3 spells CASSSRTSGRVADTQYF. The CDR3 DNA sequence: TGTGCCAGCAGTTCCCGGACTAGCGGGAGGGTCGCAGATACGCAGTATTTT.

This chain connects TRBV5-6 to TRBJ2-7; TRBD2 matches 10 bases. Germline loops: CDR1 SGHDT, CDR2 YYEEEE. Trimming at V came to 0 bases and at J to 3 bases, leaving 3 bases not matched to a gene. The CDR3 is 15 residues long. This chain's CDR3 is CASSLVSGGDYEQYF. The DNA for the CDR3 is TGTGCCAGCAGCTTGGTAAGCGGGGGGGACTACGAGCAGTACTTC. The entire variable domain, with the rest obtained from reference TRBV5-6 and TRBJ2-7, is as follows: DAGVTQSPTHLIKTRGQQVTLRCSPKSGHDTVSWYQQALGQGPQFIFQYYEEEERQRGNFPDRFSGHQFPNYSSELNVNALLLGDSALYLCASSLVSGGDYEQYFGPGTRLTVT.

This chain links TRBV7-6 with TRBJ2-3, with 7 bases identical to TRBD1. The CDR3 has 17 residues. The germline V gene has CDR1 SGHVS and CDR2 FNYEAQ. The ends lost 1 base at V and 4 bases at J; junction bases unmatched: 11. The CDR3 DNA sequence: TGTGCCAGCAGCTTAGAGGGGGCGGCCCCATTCCCAGATACGCAGTATTTT. Protein sequence: CASSLEGAAPFPDTQYF.

This chain connects TRBV19 to TRBJ2-1, with 13 bases matching TRBD2. CDR1 is LNHDA and CDR2 is SQIVND in the germline V gene (reference sequence). With V trimmed by 5 bases and J by 7 bases, 2 bases remained unmatched. This CDR3 comprises 14 residues. CDR3: CASSPGLAGNEQFF. CDR3 in DNA: TGTGCCAGTAGTCCGGGACTAGCGGGGAATGAGCAGTTCTTC.

The chain joins TRBV1 to TRBJ2-2; the D call of TRBD2 is as the table states it, not checked on the DNA. TRBV1 is a known pseudogene. The CDR3 covers 17 residues. The DNA for the CDR3 is TGCACCAGCAGCCAAGGCCCAGCGGGGGACCCAACCGGGGAGCTGTTTTTT. This gives the protein CTSSQGPAGDPTGELFF.

The genes are TRBV5-1 and TRBJ2-7; D gene unclear. CDR3 length: 13 residues. The V gene's germline CDR1 is SGHRS and CDR2 YFSETQ. V was trimmed by 0 bases and J by 4 bases, leaving 8 bases between them. The CDR3 DNA is TGCGCCAGCAGCTTGGGCCCCGGGTACGAGCAGTACTTC. This gives the protein CASSLGPGYEQYF.

This chain links TRBV5-4 with TRBJ2-2; 8 nucleotides agree with TRBD2. This CDR3 comprises 16 residues. Trimming cost V 0 bases and J 5 bases; bases outside gene matches: 6. Germline V lookup: CDR1 SGHNT, CDR2 YYREEE (reference sequence). The CDR3 sequence is CASSLDTGGQTGELFF. The CDR3 DNA reads TGTGCCAGCAGCTTGGATACGGGGGGGCAGACCGGGGAGCTGTTTTTT.

This chain connects TRBV19 to TRBJ2-6, with TRBD1 matching 7 bases. V gave up 10 bases and J gave up 0 bases; unmatched junction bases: 12. The CDR3 extends over 17 amino acids. Germline V gene lookup returns CDR1 LNHDA and CDR2 SQIVND (reference sequence). The CDR3 loop is CATTSGQLSSGANVLTF. The CDR3 DNA follows: TGTGCCACAACCTCGGGACAGCTCAGCTCTGGGGCCAACGTCCTGACTTTC.

As for this clone: This CDR3 is also generated by other DNA sequences in the sample. The chain couples TRBV5-1 to TRBJ2-7, with a possible D match to TRBD1 (5 bases). This CDR3 has 13 residues. CDR1 is SGHRS and CDR2 is YFSETQ in the germline V gene. Deletions cut 0 bases from V and 2 bases from J, with 6 bases between. Here the CDR3 reads CASSLAGTYEQYF. CDR3 nucleotides: TGCGCCAGCAGCTTGGCAGGGACCTACGAGCAGTACTTC.

The chain links TRBV6-5 to TRBJ2-6; TRBD1 is a possible D gene (6 bases). Germline CDR1 MNHEY, CDR2 SVGAGI. This CDR3 comprises 15 residues. Trimming removed 6 bases at V and 6 bases at J, with 15 bases between. CDR3 sequence: CASSQDRLQANVLTF. The CDR3 bases are TGTGCCAGCAGCCAGGACAGACTGCAGGCCAACGTCCTGACTTTC.

The chain links TRBV9 to TRBJ2-5; 10 bases match TRBD2. From germline, CDR1 is SGDLS and CDR2 YYNGEE. The CDR3 has 15 residues. The junction had 8 bases not matched to a gene; V was cut back by 4 bases and J by 5 bases. The CDR3 reads CASSPQVSGGETQYF. DNA for the CDR3: TGTGCCAGCAGCCCCCAGGTTAGCGGGGGGGAGACCCAGTACTTC.

The chain combines TRBV27 with TRBJ2-3; tentatively, D is TRBD1 (6 bases). V was shortened by 4 bases and J by 3 bases, with 8 bases between the two germline ends. This CDR3 has 13 residues. The germline V gene encodes CDR1 MNHEY and CDR2 SMNVEV (reference sequence). As DNA, the CDR3 is TGTGCCAGCAGTTGGGGGCGTACAGATACGCAGTATTTT. Residues: CASSWGRTDTQYF.

V and J are TRBV19 and TRBJ2-1, with TRBD2 identical over 8 bases. Per the germline V gene, CDR1 is LNHDA and CDR2 is SQIVND (reference sequence). The CDR3 totals 17 residues. The junction had 7 bases not matched to a gene; V was cut back by 3 bases and J by 0 bases. CDR3 nucleotide sequence: TGTGCCAGTAGTATGGGGGTAGCGGGGACCTCCTACAATGAGCAGTTCTTC. It yields the protein CASSMGVAGTSYNEQFF.

The chain recombines TRBV10-3 with TRBJ2-1; TRBD1 matches 10 bases. J gave up 6 bases and V 8 bases, and 4 bases lay outside the gene matches. The CDR3 contains 13 residues. CDR1 is ENHRY, CDR2 SYGVKD, per germline. The CDR3 nucleotides read TGTGCCATCCGGACAGGGGGTTCCAATGAGCAGTTCTTC. Translating it yields CAIRTGGSNEQFF.

This chain connects TRBV4-1 to TRBJ2-3, with TRBD1 identical over 7 bases. Per the germline V gene, CDR1 is MGHRA and CDR2 is YSYEKL. The CDR3 is 16 residues long. Trimming removed 1 base from V and 0 bases from J; junction bases left unmatched: 4. Here the CDR3 reads CASSQGQGISTDTQYF. The DNA for the CDR3 is TGCGCCAGCAGCCAAGGACAGGGTATCAGCACAGATACGCAGTATTTT.

The chain carries TRBV12-5 and TRBJ1-6, with 11 bases lining up with TRBD1. CDR1 and CDR2 (germline): LGHNT, FRNRAP. This CDR3 has 17 residues. V lost 3 bases to trimming and J lost 9 bases; unmatched junction nucleotides: 10. The CDR3 sequence: CASGFTLGQGGGSPLHF. In nucleotides, the CDR3 is TGTGCTAGTGGTTTCACCCTGGGACAGGGGGGCGGTTCACCCCTCCACTTT.

This clone was recorded only once. The chain recombines TRBV27 with TRBJ2-3; 7 positions agree with TRBD1. This CDR3 has 15 residues. CDR1 is MNHEY and CDR2 is SMNVEV in the germline V gene (reference sequence). Trimming cost V 5 bases and J 4 bases; bases outside gene matches: 9. This chain's CDR3 is CASSPRDSVSDTQYF. The CDR3, as DNA: TGTGCCAGCAGTCCCCGGGACAGCGTTTCAGATACGCAGTATTTT.

This chain uses TRBV28 with TRBJ1-2, with a tentative D call TRBD1 (6 bases). With 3 bases removed from V and 2 bases from J, the gap between germline ends came to 16 bases. The CDR3 spans 16 residues. The germline V gene encodes CDR1 MDHEN and CDR2 SYDVKM. The CDR3 nucleotides are TGTGCCAGCAGTTTTAACCCGCGGGGGCTAAACTATGGCTACACCTTC. Its translation: CASSFNPRGLNYGYTF.